The 22 T cell receptor beta chains below come from one sample, sequenced in a study of siplizumab effects on memory and regulatory T cells. Profiling relied on immunoSEQ multiplex PCR, and the TCRdb table lists in-frame clones only, not all of them. The repertoire holds approximately 90,000 clones, with approximately 93% as singletons. Sequenced input: non-Treg CD4+ T cells sorted from blood. These receptors came from a human donor in good health.

This chain connects TRBV25-1 to TRBJ1-2, with D tentatively TRBD1 (6 bases). V was clipped by 2 bases and J by 8 bases, with 12 bases between them. The CDR3 spans 13 residues. CDR1 is MGHDK and CDR2 is SYGVNS in the germline V gene. CDR3 loop: CASSEGGPPGYTF. The CDR3 bases are TGTGCCAGCAGTGAAGGGGGCCCTCCCGGCTACACCTTC.

This rearrangement joins TRBV29-1 to TRBJ1-1; the D is unclear. CDR1 is SQVTM and CDR2 is ANQGSEA in the germline V gene. This CDR3 spans 10 amino acids. Trimming shortened V by 5 bases and J by 0 bases, and 1 base separated the two germline ends. CDR3 sequence reads: CSVLNTEAFF. The CDR3 nucleotides read TGCAGCGTTCTGAACACTGAAGCTTTCTTT.

This rearrangement joins TRBV14 to TRBJ2-7; 8 bases fit TRBD2. V lost 6 bases and J lost 6; bases outside the gene matches: 7. This CDR3 has 13 residues. Germline V gives CDR1 SGHDN, CDR2 FVKESK. CDR3 loop: CASRTAGGSEQYF. The CDR3 nucleotides are TGTGCCAGCAGAACTGCGGGGGGTTCCGAGCAGTACTTC.

This clone was observed once. The chain is built from TRBV5-1 and TRBJ1-2, with D perhaps matching TRBD1 (6 bases). There are 14 residues in the CDR3. The V end was cut by 0 bases, the J end by 5 bases, with 11 bases between. Germline V gene sequence: CDR1 SGHRS, CDR2 YFSETQ. The CDR3 nucleotides are TGCGCCAGCAGCTTGGCAGGGGAGGGATATGGCTACACCTTC. This codes for CASSLAGEGYGYTF.

The chain is built from TRBV4-2 and TRBJ2-6; D uncertain. V was shortened by 0 bases and J by 0 bases, with 6 bases between the two germline ends. Germline V CDR1 and CDR2: LGHNA, YNFKEQ. The CDR3 runs 16 residues. Here the CDR3 DNA reads TGTGCCAGCAGCCAAGATCAAACCTCTGGGGCCAACGTCCTGACTTTC. Residues: CASSQDQTSGANVLTF.

The chain joins TRBV11-1 to TRBJ1-1, with D tentatively TRBD1 (5 bases). Trimming cost V 3 bases and J 0 bases, with 17 bases left between them. This CDR3 is 17 amino acids long. Per the germline V gene, CDR1 is SGHAT and CDR2 is FQDESV (reference sequence). The CDR3 reads CASSLVGAYHLNTEAFF. The CDR3 DNA follows: TGTGCCAGCAGCTTGGTAGGGGCCTATCATTTGAACACTGAAGCTTTCTTT.

The chain recombines TRBV5-1 with TRBJ2-5; 7 nucleotides match TRBD2. The V gene end was trimmed by 4 bases and the J gene end by 4 bases; junction bases not matched to a gene: 7. CDR1 and CDR2 (germline): SGHRS, YFSETQ. CDR3 length: 14 amino acids. The CDR3 nucleotides read TGCGCCAGCAGCACCAGCGGGGTACGAGAGACCCAGTACTTC. This codes for CASSTSGVRETQYF.

The sample holds one count of this clone. The V call is TRBV11-2, the J call TRBJ2-1; D is uncertain. The germline gives CDR1 SGHAT, CDR2 FQNNGV. The V gene lost 4 bases and the J gene lost 4 bases, with 5 bases spanning the gap. The CDR3 is 12 amino acids. The CDR3 loop is CASSSTYNEQFF. In nucleotides, the CDR3 is TGTGCCAGCAGCTCGACTTACAATGAGCAGTTCTTC. Full variable domain (remainder filled in from reference TRBV11-2 and TRBJ2-1): EAGVAQSPRYKIIEKRQSVAFWCNPISGHATLYWYQQILGQGPKLLIQFQNNGVVDDSQLPKDRFSAERLKGVDSTLKIQPAKLEDSAVYLCASSSTYNEQFFGPGTRLTVL.

The rearrangement uses TRBV14 and TRBJ2-2; D is tentatively TRBD1 or TRBD2 (5 bases each). V was trimmed by 3 bases and J by 0 bases, leaving 17 bases between them. The germline V gene has CDR1 SGHDN and CDR2 FVKESK. There are 18 residues in the CDR3. CDR3 amino acids: CASSQNPPGATNTGELFF. CDR3 sequence (DNA): TGTGCCAGCAGCCAGAACCCCCCCGGGGCAACGAACACCGGGGAGCTGTTTTTT.

The V gene is TRBV7-2, the J gene TRBJ2-1; 7 bases agree with TRBD1. The CDR3 runs 15 residues. Per germline, CDR1 SGHTA and CDR2 FQGNSA. Trimming at V came to 4 bases and at J to 0 bases, leaving 3 bases not matched to a gene. The CDR3 DNA reads TGTGCCAGCAGCTCCGACAGGGCCTCCTACAATGAGCAGTTCTTC. Residues: CASSSDRASYNEQFF.

The chain couples TRBV7-2 to TRBJ2-5; the D gene is possibly TRBD2 (5 bases). The germline CDR1 and CDR2 sequences are SGHTA and FQGNSA. The CDR3 totals 16 residues. V was clipped by 5 bases and J by 2 bases, with 18 bases between them. CDR3 sequence: CASSPRRSGRQETQYF. The DNA of the CDR3 is TGTGCCAGCAGCCCAAGACGAAGCGGCCGACAAGAGACCCAGTACTTC.

The CDR3, as DNA: TGTGCTAGTGGTTTGGGACCCGGGACAACCCAGCATTTT. Translation: CASGLGPGTTQHF. This chain uses TRBV12-5 with TRBJ1-5; possibly TRBD1 for D (6 bases). CDR3 length: 13 residues. Germline V CDR1 and CDR2: LGHNT, FRNRAP. Trimming took off 1 base at V and 11 bases at J, with 12 bases between the two ends.

This CDR3 reads CARSLDRGTGVFNYGYTF. CDR3 sequence (DNA): TGTGCCAGAAGCTTGGACAGGGGCACCGGGGTATTTAACTATGGCTACACCTTC. The chain combines TRBV5-3 with TRBJ1-2, with 7 positions matching TRBD1. TRBV5-3 is labeled an ORF, and its function is uncertain. There are 18 residues in the CDR3. Unmatched junction bases numbered 12, after V lost 0 bases and J lost 1 base.

The chain links TRBV10-3 to TRBJ2-7; maybe TRBD1 (6 bases). The CDR3 spans 13 residues. Trimming took off 2 bases at V and 1 base at J, with 6 bases between the two ends. Germline loops: CDR1 ENHRY, CDR2 SYGVKD. CDR3 in DNA: TGTGCCATCAGTGAGGGACAGTCCTACGAGCAGTACTTC. Its translation is CAISEGQSYEQYF.

This clone has a single count. The rearrangement joins TRBV14 to TRBJ2-7; the D gene is possibly TRBD1 (7 bases). The CDR3 is 17 amino acids. Germline V gene sequence: CDR1 SGHDN, CDR2 FVKESK. V lost 0 bases and J 5 bases, leaving 20 bases between the germline ends. The CDR3 sequence is CASSQDPPRGRWNEQYF. CDR3 nucleotide sequence: TGTGCCAGCAGCCAAGATCCCCCCAGGGGGAGGTGGAACGAGCAGTACTTC.

The CDR3 DNA reads TGTGCCAGCAGCTTTAAAGCGGGGGGACCCTACGAGCAGTACTTC. Its translation is CASSFKAGGPYEQYF. The chain joins TRBV7-2 to TRBJ2-7; 9 bases align to TRBD2. Trimming took 3 bases from V and 2 from J; bases not matched to a gene: 5. The CDR3 length is 15 residues. Germline V gene lookup returns CDR1 SGHTA and CDR2 FQGNSA.

With regard to this clone: Other DNA variants within this sample encode the same CDR3. The CDR3 is CASSVVDSGNTIYF. The CDR3 DNA sequence: TGTGCCAGCAGCGTAGTCGACTCTGGAAACACCATATATTTT. The rearrangement uses TRBV9 and TRBJ1-3; D unclear. Germline loops: CDR1 SGDLS, CDR2 YYNGEE. Between the trimmed V and J ends, which lost 0 bases and 0 bases, there was a span of 4 bases. The CDR3 extends over 14 amino acids.

J is TRBJ1-2 and V is TRBV18; TRBD1 matches at 9 bases. The CDR3 runs to 19 residues. Per germline, CDR1 KGHSH and CDR2 LQKENI. V shed 1 base and J 0 bases; nucleotides not matched to a gene: 12. Here the CDR3 reads CASSPLPSRDRASNYGYTF. The CDR3 DNA reads TGTGCCAGCTCACCACTCCCCTCCCGGGACAGGGCCTCTAACTATGGCTACACCTTC.

V gene TRBV7-2 combines with J gene TRBJ2-1; D is uncertain. V was shortened by 5 bases and J by 2 bases, with 7 bases between the two germline ends. The V gene's germline CDR1 is SGHTA and CDR2 FQGNSA. There are 13 residues in the CDR3. This CDR3 is CASSPNTYNEQFF. The CDR3 nucleotides are TGTGCCAGCAGCCCCAATACCTACAATGAGCAGTTCTTC.

The chain carries TRBV7-8 and TRBJ2-7; 11 nucleotides agree with TRBD2. V was pared by 2 bases and J by 0 bases, with 6 bases of the junction left unmatched. Germline CDR1 is SGHVS and CDR2 is FQNEAQ. The CDR3 extends over 17 amino acids. This chain's CDR3 is CASSLLTSGESSYEQYF. Written as DNA, the CDR3 is TGTGCCAGCAGCTTATTGACTAGCGGGGAAAGCTCCTACGAGCAGTACTTC. The full variable domain, its missing parts supplied by reference TRBV7-8 and TRBJ2-7, is GAGVSQSPRYKVAKRGQDVALRCDPISGHVSLFWYQQALGQGPEFLTYFQNEAQLDKSGLPSDRFFAERPEGSVSTLKIQRTQQEDSAVYLCASSLLTSGESSYEQYFGPGTRLTVT.

The CDR3 loop reads CASSYSIFQGGTQYF. DNA of the CDR3: TGTGCCAGCAGTTACTCGATCTTCCAGGGAGGAACCCAGTACTTC. The chain employs TRBV6-5 and TRBJ2-5; a weak D match, TRBD2 (6 bases). V dropped 0 bases and J dropped 8 bases, with 16 bases sitting between them. CDR3 length: 15 residues. The germline gives CDR1 MNHEY, CDR2 SVGAGI.

This clone was observed a few times. V is TRBV27 and J is TRBJ1-6; D is perhaps TRBD1 (6 bases). Trimming stripped 3 bases from V and 9 bases from J, with 15 bases between. The germline CDR1 and CDR2 sequences are MNHEY and SMNVEV (reference sequence). The CDR3 sequence is 15 residues long. The CDR3 protein is CASSFGGQGVSPLHF. CDR3 sequence (DNA): TGTGCCAGCAGTTTCGGGGGACAAGGTGTTTCACCCCTCCACTTT.